This T cell receptor (beta chain) was recorded in a study of T cell changes during pregnancy in multiple sclerosis. Germline CDR1 SGDLS, CDR2 YYNGEE. V lost 3 bases, J lost 2 bases, and 6 bases stayed unmatched. There are 17 residues in the CDR3. This clone came up once. Libraries were prepared by immunoSEQ multiplex PCR; TCRdb keeps only in-frame clonotypes and omits some of them. The table shows some 39,000 clones, with approximately 90% occurring only once. Source: CD8+ T cells from peripheral blood mononuclear cells, taken in the first trimester of pregnancy. The chain carries TRBV9 and TRBJ2-2; 11 bases map to TRBD1. The source is a female donor with multiple sclerosis, enrolled in a pregnancy study. The CDR3 loop reads CASSARTGGPNTGELFF. CDR3 bases: TGTGCCAGCAGCGCTCGGACAGGGGGCCCCAACACCGGGGAGCTGTTTTTT.